This is a list of T cell receptor beta chains from one sample in a study of cytomegalovirus exposure and HLA in healthy donors. Data came from immunoSEQ multiplex PCR; TCRdb stores just in-frame clones and leaves some out. This table has about 130,000 clones, around 72% appearing once. The sequenced material came from PBMCs. All receptors derive from a woman between 35 and 50 years old in good health and CMV-seronegative. Each CDR3 is given with its conserved first and last residue. A D gene is named only where the DNA matches it firmly. Expanded clones are given a class, and other clones once, few, many or no size at all.

V: TRBV28; J: TRBJ2-5; size: NA; D: TRBD1; CDR3: CASSSPGQGPPGEQYF; DNA: TGTGCCAGCAGTTCTCCAGGACAGGGGCCGCCGGGGGAGCAGTACTTC
V: TRBV9; J: TRBJ1-3; size: NA; D: NA; CDR3: CASSSPDRGTIYF; DNA: TGTGCCAGCAGCTCCCCTGACCGGGGCACCATATATTTT
V: TRBV14; J: TRBJ2-3; size: NA; D: TRBD2; CDR3: CASSQPISGVSTDTQYF; DNA: TGTGCCAGCAGCCAACCTATTAGCGGGGTTAGCACAGATACGCAGTATTTT
V: TRBV5-4; J: TRBJ1-5; size: few; D: NA; CDR3: CASSLGPGGFEPQHF; DNA: TGTGCCAGCAGCTTGGGCCCCGGGGGGTTTGAACCCCAGCATTTT
V: TRBV18; J: TRBJ1-2; size: NA; D: NA; CDR3: CASSQTGIGPEYGYTF; DNA: TGTGCCAGCTCACAAACGGGAATAGGGCCGGAATATGGCTACACCTTC
V: TRBV27; J: TRBJ2-1; size: NA; D: TRBD2; CDR3: CASSFGTSGHNEQFF; DNA: TGTGCCAGCAGTTTCGGGACTAGCGGGCACAATGAGCAGTTCTTC
V: TRBV11-3; J: TRBJ2-5; size: NA; D: TRBD2; CDR3: CASSRGLGETQYF; DNA: TGTGCCAGCAGCCGAGGACTAGGAGAGACCCAGTACTTC
V: TRBV29-1; J: TRBJ2-1; size: NA; D: TRBD2; CDR3: CSVLRLAGGDEQFF; DNA: TGCAGCGTTCTTCGACTAGCGGGAGGGGATGAGCAGTTCTTC
V: TRBV4-2; J: TRBJ2-7; size: NA; D: NA; CDR3: CASSQELPTYEQYF; DNA: TGTGCCAGCAGCCAAGAACTACCTACCTACGAGCAGTACTTC
V: TRBV11-2; J: TRBJ2-2; size: once; D: TRBD2; CDR3: CASSEGLAGFVSTGKLFF; DNA: TGTGCCAGCAGCGAGGGACTAGCGGGGTTTGTTAGCACCGGGAAGCTGTTTTTT
V: TRBV6-4; J: TRBJ1-1; size: NA; D: NA; CDR3: CASSDSRSGRITEAFF; DNA: TGTGCCAGCAGTGACAGTAGGTCAGGGAGGATCACTGAAGCTTTCTTT
V: TRBV28; J: TRBJ2-3; size: NA; D: TRBD1; CDR3: CASSSGQLSTDTQYF; DNA: TGTGCCAGCAGTTCGGGACAGCTAAGCACAGATACGCAGTATTTT
V: TRBV9; J: TRBJ2-7; size: NA; D: NA; CDR3: CASSVHHPQGRADYEQYF; DNA: TGTGCCAGCAGCGTACACCACCCCCAGGGCAGGGCAGACTACGAGCAGTACTTC
V: TRBV20-1; J: TRBJ2-7; size: NA; D: NA; CDR3: CSAKLVAEQYF; DNA: TGCAGTGCTAAGTTGGTTGCCGAGCAGTACTTC
V: TRBV5-1; J: TRBJ2-3; size: NA; D: NA; CDR3: CASGKGGPTDTQYF; DNA: TGCGCCAGCGGGAAGGGAGGCCCCACAGATACGCAGTATTTT
V: TRBV19; J: TRBJ2-3; size: NA; D: TRBD2; CDR3: CASSKGLLGRDTQYF; DNA: TGTGCCAGTAGTAAGGGACTATTAGGTCGAGATACGCAGTATTTT
V: TRBV14; J: TRBJ2-7; size: NA; D: NA; CDR3: CASSQGGTLWKQYF; DNA: TGTGCCAGCAGCCAAGGGGGCACCCTTTGGAAGCAGTACTTC
V: TRBV19; J: TRBJ1-1; size: NA; D: NA; CDR3: CASSWGGAAEAFF; DNA: TGTGCCAGTAGTTGGGGGGGAGCCGCTGAAGCTTTCTTT
V: TRBV5-1; J: TRBJ2-1; size: NA; D: TRBD2; CDR3: CASRAVGLAGVNEQFF; DNA: TGCGCCAGCAGGGCCGTCGGACTAGCGGGAGTCAATGAGCAGTTCTTC
V: TRBV5-4; J: TRBJ2-7; size: NA; D: NA; CDR3: CASSLAPLGGEQYF; DNA: TGTGCCAGCAGCTTGGCCCCACTAGGAGGCGAGCAGTACTTC
V: TRBV4-2; J: TRBJ2-1; size: NA; D: NA; CDR3: CASSQDHGTYNEQFF; DNA: TGTGCCAGCAGCCAAGATCATGGCACCTACAATGAGCAGTTCTTC
V: TRBV7-2; J: TRBJ1-3; size: NA; D: TRBD1; CDR3: CASSLEGTGGYSGNTIYF; DNA: TGTGCCAGCAGCTTAGAAGGGACAGGGGGGTACTCTGGAAACACCATATATTTT
V: TRBV2; J: TRBJ2-3; size: NA; D: TRBD1; CDR3: CASSGTGGPDTQYF; DNA: TGTGCCAGCAGTGGGACAGGGGGCCCAGATACGCAGTATTTT
V: TRBV5-1; J: TRBJ2-4; size: few; D: TRBD2; CDR3: CASSLLGLAGIAKNSQYF; DNA: TGCGCCAGCAGCTTGTTAGGACTAGCGGGAATAGCCAAAAACAGTCAGTACTTC
V: TRBV6-1; J: TRBJ1-6; size: NA; D: NA; CDR3: CASSDRGGNSPLHF; DNA: TGTGCCAGCAGTGATAGGGGTGGTAATTCACCCCTCCACTTT
V: TRBV30; J: TRBJ2-2; size: NA; D: NA; CDR3: CAWSAQGEYTGELFF; DNA: TGTGCCTGGAGTGCCCAGGGCGAGTATACCGGGGAGCTGTTTTTT
V: TRBV19; J: TRBJ2-1; size: NA; D: TRBD2; CDR3: CASSIYGLAGAPFF; DNA: TGTGCCAGTAGTATATATGGACTAGCGGGAGCCCCGTTCTTC
V: TRBV5-1; J: TRBJ2-3; size: NA; D: TRBD1; CDR3: CASSTDRGQADTQYF; DNA: TGCGCCAGCAGCACGGACAGGGGGCAGGCAGATACGCAGTATTTT
V: TRBV28; J: TRBJ1-1; size: once; D: NA; CDR3: CASSLLYRQNTEAFF; DNA: TGTGCCAGCAGTTTACTCTACCGACAGAACACTGAAGCTTTCTTT
V: TRBV20-1; J: TRBJ1-3; size: NA; D: NA; CDR3: CSATPVDTIYF; DNA: TGCAGTGCTACACCCGTAGACACCATATATTTT
V: TRBV30; J: TRBJ1-3; size: few; D: NA; CDR3: CAWSAGNTIYF; DNA: TGTGCCTGGAGTGCGGGAAACACCATATATTTT